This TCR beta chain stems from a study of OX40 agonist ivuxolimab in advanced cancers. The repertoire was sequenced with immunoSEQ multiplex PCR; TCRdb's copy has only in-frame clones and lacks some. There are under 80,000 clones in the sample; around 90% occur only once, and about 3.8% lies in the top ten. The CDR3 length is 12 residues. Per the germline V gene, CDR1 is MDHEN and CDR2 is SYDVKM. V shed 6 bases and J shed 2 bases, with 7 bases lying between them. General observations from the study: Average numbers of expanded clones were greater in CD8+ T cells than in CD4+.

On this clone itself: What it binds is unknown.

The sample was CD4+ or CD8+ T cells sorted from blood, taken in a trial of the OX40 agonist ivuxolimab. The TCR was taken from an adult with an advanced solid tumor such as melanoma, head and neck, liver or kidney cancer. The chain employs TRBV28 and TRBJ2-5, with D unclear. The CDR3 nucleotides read TGTGCCAGCAGCCGGATACAAGAGACCCAGTACTTC. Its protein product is CASSRIQETQYF.